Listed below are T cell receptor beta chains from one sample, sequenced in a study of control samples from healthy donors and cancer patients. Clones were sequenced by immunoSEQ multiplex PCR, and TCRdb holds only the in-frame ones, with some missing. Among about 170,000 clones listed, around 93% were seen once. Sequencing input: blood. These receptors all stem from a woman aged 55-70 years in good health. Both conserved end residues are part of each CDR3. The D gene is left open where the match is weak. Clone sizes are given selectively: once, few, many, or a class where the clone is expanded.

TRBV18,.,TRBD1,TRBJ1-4,TGTGCCAGCTCACCACGGGGAGGACAGGGTAGTGAAAAACTGTTTTTT,CASSPRGGQGSEKLFF
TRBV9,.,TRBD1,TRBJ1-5,TGTGCCAGCAGCGTAACATGGACAGGGGGCGGTCAGCCCCAGCATTTT,CASSVTWTGGGQPQHF
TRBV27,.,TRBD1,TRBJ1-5,TGTGCCAGCAGTCCGCTGACAGGGGGAAATCAGCCCCAGCATTTT,CASSPLTGGNQPQHF
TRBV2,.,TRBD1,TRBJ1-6,TGTGCCAGCAGTGATACTTGGGGACAGGGTTTTTCACCCCTCCACTTT,CASSDTWGQGFSPLHF
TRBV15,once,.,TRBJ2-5,TGTGCCACCCTCCACCCAGACCAAGAGACCCAGTACTTC,CATLHPDQETQYF
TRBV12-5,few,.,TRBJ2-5,TGTGCTAGTGGTTTGCGGGGGATTGGGACCCAGTACTTC,CASGLRGIGTQYF
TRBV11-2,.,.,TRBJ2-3,TGTGCCAGCAGCTTAGGTCCGGTCACAGATACGCAGTATTTT,CASSLGPVTDTQYF
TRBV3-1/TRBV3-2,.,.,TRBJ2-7,TGTGCCAGCAGCCAAGGACCCCAAATTTACGAGCAGTACTTC,CASSQGPQIYEQYF
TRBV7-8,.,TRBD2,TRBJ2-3,TGTGCCAGCAGCTTAGCGAGAACGGGGGGGCCTTGGGATACGCAGTATTTT,CASSLARTGGPWDTQYF
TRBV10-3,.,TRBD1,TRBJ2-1,TGTGCCATCAGGAGACAGGGGGCATCCTACAATGAGCAGTTCTTC,CAIRRQGASYNEQFF
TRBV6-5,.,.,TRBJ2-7,TGTGCCAGCAGTACCCCTAGTTTTACCGAGCAGTACTTC,CASSTPSFTEQYF
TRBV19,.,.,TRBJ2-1,TGTGCCAGTACTCCTAGAGAGGGTTCATACAATGAGCAGTTCTTC,CASTPREGSYNEQFF
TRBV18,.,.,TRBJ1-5,TGTGCCAGCTCATCGTTAGGGGTAAACAATCAGCCCCAGCATTTT,CASSSLGVNNQPQHF
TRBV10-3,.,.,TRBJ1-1,TGTGCCATCGTGCAGGGCACTGAAGCTTTCTTT,CAIVQGTEAFF
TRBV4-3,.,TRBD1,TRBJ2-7,TGCGCCAGCAGCCCGGGGGACAGGGGCCCATACGAGCAGTACTTC,CASSPGDRGPYEQYF
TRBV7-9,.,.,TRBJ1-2,TGTGCCAGCAGCTTAGGGACACTTACCCACTATGGCTACACCTTC,CASSLGTLTHYGYTF
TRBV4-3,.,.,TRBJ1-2,TGCGCCAGCAGCCAAGTGCAGGGTGGCCTCTATGGCTACACCTTC,CASSQVQGGLYGYTF
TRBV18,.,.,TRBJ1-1,TGTGCCAGCTCACTACCGAACACTGAAGCTTTCTTT,CASSLPNTEAFF
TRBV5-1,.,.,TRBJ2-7,TGCGCCAGCAGCTTACGACCGACCCAGTCCTACGAGCAGTACTTC,CASSLRPTQSYEQYF
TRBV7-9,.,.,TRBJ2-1,TGTGCCAGCCGATATGACATCAATGAGCAGTTCTTC,CASRYDINEQFF
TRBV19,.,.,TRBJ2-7,TGTGCCAGTAGTACCCGGACATCCTTTAAGGACGAGCAGTACTTC,CASSTRTSFKDEQYF
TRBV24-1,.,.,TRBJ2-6,TGTGCCACCAGTGGACCCGGACGGCGGAGCTCTGGGGCCAACGTCCTGACTTTC,CATSGPGRRSSGANVLTF
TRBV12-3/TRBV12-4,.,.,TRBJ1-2,TGTGCCAGCAGAGTGAGGGGGGTCGGCTACACCTTC,CASRVRGVGYTF
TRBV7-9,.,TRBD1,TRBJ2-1,TGTGCCAGCAGCTTAAGACAGGGTATCGATGAGCAGTTCTTC,CASSLRQGIDEQFF
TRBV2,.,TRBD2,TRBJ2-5,TGTGCCAGCAATAGACTAGCGGGGACGGGAGAGACCCAGTACTTC,CASNRLAGTGETQYF
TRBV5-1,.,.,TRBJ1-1,TGCGCCAGCAGCTCGGGTTCCCTGCGTGGGGCTGAAGCTTTCTTT,CASSSGSLRGAEAFF
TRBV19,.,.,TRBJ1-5,TGTGCCAGTAGTCCGGGGGGGTGGAGCAATCAGCCCCAGCATTTT,CASSPGGWSNQPQHF
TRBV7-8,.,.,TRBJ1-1,TGTGCCAGCAGCTTAGTTACTTTGAGGGACACTGAAGCTTTCTTT,CASSLVTLRDTEAFF
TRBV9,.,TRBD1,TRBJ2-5,TGTGCCAGCAGCTACAGGGGGCGACGACAAGAGACCCAGTACTTC,CASSYRGRRQETQYF
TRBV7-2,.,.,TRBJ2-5,TGTGCCAGCAGCCGACAAAGAGAGACCCAGTACTTC,CASSRQRETQYF
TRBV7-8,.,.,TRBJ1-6,TGTGCCAGCAGCTTAGCCTCTGGGGGTTCACCCCTCCACTTT,CASSLASGGSPLHF
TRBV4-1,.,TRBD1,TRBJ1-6,TGCGCCAGCAGCCAGGGGACAGGGGGCAATAATTCACCCCTCCACTTT,CASSQGTGGNNSPLHF
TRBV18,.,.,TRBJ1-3,TGTGCCAGCTCACCACGAGAATCAGGGAGTACTGGAAACACCATATATTTT,CASSPRESGSTGNTIYF
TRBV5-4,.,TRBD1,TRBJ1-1,TGTGCCAGCAGCCCAGACAGGGGGTTAGACGCTGAAGCTTTCTTT,CASSPDRGLDAEAFF
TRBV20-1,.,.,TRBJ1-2,TGCAGTGCTACCGACAGCTTTGGCTACACCTTC,CSATDSFGYTF
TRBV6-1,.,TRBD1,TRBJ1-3,TGTGCCAGCAGTGCCTTTCAGGGGGCTGGGGGAAACACCATATATTTT,CASSAFQGAGGNTIYF
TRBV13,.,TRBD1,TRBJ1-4,TGTGCCAGCAGCTTATCGGGACAGGATAATGAAAAACTGTTTTTT,CASSLSGQDNEKLFF
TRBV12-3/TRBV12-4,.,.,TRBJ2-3,TGTGCCAGCAGCACTCGAAATACGCAGTATTTT,CASSTRNTQYF
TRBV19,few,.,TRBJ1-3,TGTGCCAGTAGTACAGATGGAAACACCATATATTTT,CASSTDGNTIYF
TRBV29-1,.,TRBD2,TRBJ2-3,TGCAGCCTACACTTAAGTAGCGGGGGGGATACGCAGTATTTT,CSLHLSSGGDTQYF
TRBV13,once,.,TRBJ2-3,TGTGCCAGCAGCTTAGAATCCCAGCGGCGCACAGATACGCAGTATTTT,CASSLESQRRTDTQYF
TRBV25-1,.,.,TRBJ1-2,TGTGCCAGCAGTCGGGACGCAGGAGATGGCTACACCTTC,CASSRDAGDGYTF
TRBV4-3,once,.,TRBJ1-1,TGCGCCAGCAGCCAAGCAGCCAGGGGCCAGGTGAACACTGAAGCTTTCTTT,CASSQAARGQVNTEAFF
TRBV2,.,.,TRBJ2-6,TGTGCCAGCAGCGCTGTGTCTGGGGCCAACGTCCTGACTTTC,CASSAVSGANVLTF
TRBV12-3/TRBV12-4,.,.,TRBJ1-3,TGTGCCAGCAGCTGGGGGGGTGGAAACACCATATATTTT,CASSWGGGNTIYF
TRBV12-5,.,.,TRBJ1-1,TGTGCTAGTGGCCCTCGGATGAACACTGAAGCTTTCTTT,CASGPRMNTEAFF
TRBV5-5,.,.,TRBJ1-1,TGTGCCAGCAGACTAGGGGCAGTGAACACTGAAGCTTTCTTT,CASRLGAVNTEAFF
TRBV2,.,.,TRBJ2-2,TGTGCCAGCAGTGAAGCGGCAGGGAGGACCGGGGAGCTGTTTTTT,CASSEAAGRTGELFF
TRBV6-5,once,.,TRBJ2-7,TGTGCCAGCAGCGACGCTTACGAGCAGTACTTC,CASSDAYEQYF
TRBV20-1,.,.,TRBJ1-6,TGCAGTGCTAGGGACGTCACCCTCCACTTT,CSARDVTLHF
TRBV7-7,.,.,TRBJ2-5,TGTGCCAGCAGCTTAGCGATCAGGGAGACCCAGTACTTC,CASSLAIRETQYF
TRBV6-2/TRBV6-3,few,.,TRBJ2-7,TGTGCCAGCAGCCGCTTTTACGAGCAGTACTTC,CASSRFYEQYF
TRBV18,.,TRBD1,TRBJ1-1,TGTGCCAGCTCCAAAAGTGGGACAGTGAACACTGAAGCTTTCTTT,CASSKSGTVNTEAFF